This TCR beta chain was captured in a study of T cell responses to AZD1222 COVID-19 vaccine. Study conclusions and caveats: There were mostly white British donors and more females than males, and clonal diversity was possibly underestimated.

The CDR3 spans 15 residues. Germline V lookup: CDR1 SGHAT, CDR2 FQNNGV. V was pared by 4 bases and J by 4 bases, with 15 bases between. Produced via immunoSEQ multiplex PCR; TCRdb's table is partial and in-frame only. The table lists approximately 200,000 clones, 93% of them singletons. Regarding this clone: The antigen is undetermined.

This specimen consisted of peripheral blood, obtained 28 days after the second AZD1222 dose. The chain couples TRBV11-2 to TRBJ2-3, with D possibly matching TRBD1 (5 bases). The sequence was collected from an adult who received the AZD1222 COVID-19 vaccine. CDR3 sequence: CASSSLQGVSDTQYF. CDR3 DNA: TGTGCCAGCAGCTCCCTCCAGGGTGTTTCAGATACGCAGTATTTT.